Each of the 8 T cell receptor beta chains below was sequenced from the same sample in a study of early T cells in non-severe SARS-CoV-2 infection. A single record per CDR3 protein comes from TCRdb applying MiXCR to the 5' RACE reads. In the table there are about 97,000 distinct CDR3 sequences, less than 15% of which are singletons. The sequenced sample was whole blood. The receptors were gathered from an adult who was a healthcare worker with PCR-confirmed SARS-CoV-2 infection or an uninfected control (not recorded which).

This clonotype has ten or more counts. The chain recombines TRBV5-1 with TRBJ2-7; 9 nucleotides agree with TRBD1. Germline lookup yields CDR1 SGHRS and CDR2 YFSETQ. The CDR3 totals 14 residues. The junction had 5 bases not matched to a gene; V was cut back by 0 bases and J by 7 bases. CDR3: CASSLEGQGQEQYF. The CDR3 bases are TGCGCCAGCAGCTTGGAAGGACAGGGGCAGGAGCAGTACTTC. Full variable domain (remainder filled in from reference TRBV5-1 and TRBJ2-7): KAGVTQTPRYLIKTRGQQVTLSCSPISGHRSVSWYQQTPGQGLQFLFEYFSETQRNKGNFPGRFSGRQFSNSRSEMNVSTLELGDSALYLCASSLEGQGQEQYFGPGTRLTVT.

This clonotype was counted between two and nine times. V is TRBV10-3 and J is TRBJ1-2, with a possible D match to TRBD1 (6 bases). With 3 bases removed from V and 7 bases from J, the gap between germline ends came to 12 bases. CDR3 length: 13 amino acids. Germline V gene lookup returns CDR1 ENHRY and CDR2 SYGVKD. CDR3 sequence: CAISDLGTSGYTF. As DNA, the CDR3 is TGTGCCATCAGTGATTTAGGGACAAGTGGCTACACCTTC.

This clonotype was picked up many times. The chain is built from TRBV6-5 and TRBJ2-1; D is ambiguous. The CDR3 totals 14 residues. Looked up from germline, CDR1 is MNHEY and CDR2 is SVGAGI. Trimming removed 0 bases at V and 7 bases at J, with 10 bases between. DNA of the CDR3: TGTGCCAGCAGTTACTCGACTCTTTTGAATGAGCAGTTCTTC. Protein: CASSYSTLLNEQFF.

This chain uses TRBV25-1 with TRBJ1-6; no reliable D call. Trimming removed 4 bases from V and 1 base from J, with 8 bases in between. Germline V gene sequence: CDR1 MGHDK, CDR2 SYGVNS. The CDR3 is 15 amino acids. DNA of the CDR3: TGTGCCAGCAGTGCCGCGGGTTCCTATAATTCACCCCTCCACTTT. This encodes CASSAAGSYNSPLHF.

This chain uses TRBV28 with TRBJ2-4, with 10 bases lining up with TRBD2. There are 17 residues in the CDR3. V lost 3 bases and J lost 3; bases outside the gene matches: 8. CDR1 is MDHEN and CDR2 is SYDVKM in the germline V gene. The CDR3 DNA follows: TGTGCCAGCAGTTTGGGAAGCGGGAGGGCCGACAAAAACATTCAGTACTTC. Translation gives CASSLGSGRADKNIQYF.

This clonotype was counted a few times. The chain recombines TRBV28 with TRBJ2-3; 14 bases match TRBD2. The CDR3 is 19 residues long. V gave up 3 bases and J gave up 3 bases; unmatched junction bases: 11. The germline gives CDR1 MDHEN, CDR2 SYDVKM. CDR3 nucleotide sequence: TGTGCCAGCAGTTTCGATCCGACTAGCGGGAGGGCGATGACAGATACGCAGTATTTT. It specifies CASSFDPTSGRAMTDTQYF.

A few counts support this clonotype. The chain carries TRBV28 and TRBJ2-4, with TRBD1 as a possible D gene (6 bases). The CDR3 contains 15 residues. Germline assignment: CDR1 MDHEN and CDR2 SYDVKM. V shed 8 bases and J shed 0 bases, with 14 bases lying between them. In nucleotides, the CDR3 is TGTGCCAGCCTTCGTCAGGGGTTAGCCAAAAACATTCAGTACTTC. Protein sequence: CASLRQGLAKNIQYF.

The genes are TRBV29-1 and TRBJ1-1, with D hard to call. The V gene's germline CDR1 is SQVTM and CDR2 ANQGSEA. Trimming cost V 1 base and J 0 bases, with 12 bases left between them. The CDR3 has 15 residues. The CDR3 DNA reads as TGCAGCGTTGAAGTGGCGTCCAGATTGAACACTGAAGCTTTCTTT. It specifies CSVEVASRLNTEAFF.